This is a list of T cell receptor beta chains from one sample in a study of blood T cell repertoires in COVID-19. Sequencing used immunoSEQ multiplex PCR; TCRdb keeps in-frame clones, though not all of them. The sample carries 200,000 or so clones, 80% recorded once. The source material was peripheral blood. All receptors derive from a woman aged 70-85 years with acute or convalescent COVID-19. CDR3s include the opening cysteine and the closing phenylalanine or tryptophan. The order of the fields is D gene, J gene, V gene, clone size, CDR3 DNA, CDR3 protein. A D gene is named only where the DNA matches it firmly. Some rows have no size entry. The others give once, few or many, or a class for an expanded clone.

NA	TRBJ2-6	TRBV7-9	many	TGTGCCAGCAGCCTACAGGTACTCTCTGGGGCCAACGTCCTGACTTTC	CASSLQVLSGANVLTF
NA	TRBJ2-7	TRBV15	NA	TGTGCCACCAGCAGAGAGGGCAGGGCCGAGCAGTACTTC	CATSREGRAEQYF
NA	TRBJ1-1	TRBV28	NA	TGTGCCAGCAGTCACCGGGGTGGCACTGAAGCTTTCTTT	CASSHRGGTEAFF
NA	TRBJ1-1	TRBV29-1	NA	TGCAGCGTTGGACAGTCTAACACTGAAGCTTTCTTT	CSVGQSNTEAFF
TRBD2	TRBJ2-1	TRBV7-7	NA	TGTGCCAGCAGCTTACCTCTTCCCCCTACTAGCGGCTCCTACAATGAGCAGTTCTTC	CASSLPLPPTSGSYNEQFF
NA	TRBJ1-4	TRBV5-1	NA	TGCGCCAGCAGCTTGGGACAGGCGACAACTAATGAAAAACTGTTTTTT	CASSLGQATTNEKLFF
TRBD2	TRBJ2-1	TRBV6-6	few	TGTGCCAGCAGTGTGCGGGAGGGTACGTTCTTC	CASSVREGTFF
NA	TRBJ2-7	TRBV28	NA	TGTGCCAGCAGTCTTGGAAGAACAGGAAGCCGCTACGAGCAGTACTTC	CASSLGRTGSRYEQYF
NA	TRBJ1-1	TRBV7-3	NA	TGTGCCAGCAGCTTTTCCCTTAGTACTGAAGCTTTCTTT	CASSFSLSTEAFF
NA	TRBJ1-2	TRBV7-8	NA	TGTGCCAGCAGCCGCCCCGGGGGAAATGGCTACACCTTC	CASSRPGGNGYTF
TRBD2	TRBJ2-1	TRBV3-1/TRBV3-2	NA	TGTGCCAGCAGCCAAGAACTAGCGGGAGGGCCGGGGCAGTTCTTC	CASSQELAGGPGQFF
NA	TRBJ1-1	TRBV28	NA	TGTGCCAGCAGTTCTGAACAGGGCGGTTGGACTGAAGCTTTCTTT	CASSSEQGGWTEAFF
NA	TRBJ2-1	TRBV6-6	NA	TGTGCCAGTAGCGGCAGCTCCTACAATGAGCAGTTCTTC	CASSGSSYNEQFF
NA	TRBJ1-1	TRBV13	NA	TGTGCCAGCAGCTTAGAGGGCAGGGGGAACACTGAAGCTTTCTTT	CASSLEGRGNTEAFF
NA	TRBJ1-1	TRBV6-5	NA	TGTGCCGCCACTTCTGGTTGGGCACAAAACACTGAAGCTTTCTTT	CAATSGWAQNTEAFF
TRBD1	TRBJ2-1	TRBV7-9	NA	TGTGCCAGCAGCGGGGAGCGACAGGGGGCTGAGTTCTTC	CASSGERQGAEFF
NA	TRBJ2-7	TRBV30	NA	TGTGCCTGGCATAAAGGGGCGGGGACCTACGAGCAGTACTTC	CAWHKGAGTYEQYF
NA	TRBJ2-5	TRBV24-1	NA	TGTGCCACCAGTGATGAACGGGCCGAGGAGGGCGGGACCCAGTACTTC	CATSDERAEEGGTQYF
TRBD2	TRBJ2-2	TRBV2	NA	TGTGCCAGCATGAAACTAGCGGGAGGGGCCGGGGAGCTGTTTTTT	CASMKLAGGAGELFF
TRBD2	TRBJ2-1	TRBV19	NA	TGTGCCAGTAGCGGACTAGCGGCCTACAATGAGCAGTTCTTC	CASSGLAAYNEQFF
TRBD1	TRBJ1-1	TRBV20-1	few	TGCAGTGTTGGGGACAGGGAAGCTTTCTTT	CSVGDREAFF
TRBD1	TRBJ2-3	TRBV28	NA	TGTGCCAGCAGACGCCTACAGGGGAGTACGCAGTATTTT	CASRRLQGSTQYF
TRBD2	TRBJ2-1	TRBV7-3	NA	TGTGCCAGCAGCGTACAGGCACTAGCGGGAGACGATGAGCAGTTCTTC	CASSVQALAGDDEQFF
NA	TRBJ2-7	TRBV3-1/TRBV3-2	NA	TGTGCCAGCAGTCTTACGAGGAGCTCCTACGAGCAGTACTTC	CASSLTRSSYEQYF
TRBD1	TRBJ2-3	TRBV2	NA	TGTGCCAGCATTATGACAGGGGTGGGAGATACGCAGTATTTT	CASIMTGVGDTQYF
NA	TRBJ2-1	TRBV28	NA	TGTGCCAGCAGATTAGCGCCTAGCTCCTACAATGAGCAGTTCTTC	CASRLAPSSYNEQFF
NA	TRBJ2-1	TRBV19	NA	TGTGCCAGTAGATCCTCCGGAGCCGATGGCAATGAGCAGTTCTTC	CASRSSGADGNEQFF
NA	TRBJ1-6	TRBV5-6	NA	TGTGCCAGCAGCCTCTGGGGGAGGAATTCACCCCTCCACTTT	CASSLWGRNSPLHF
NA	TRBJ1-5	TRBV7-9	NA	TGTGCCAGCAGCTTAGGGGAGGGAGGCAATCAGCCCCAGCATTTT	CASSLGEGGNQPQHF
NA	TRBJ2-5	TRBV7-2	NA	TGTGCCAGCAGCTTTCTACAAGAGACCCAGTACTTC	CASSFLQETQYF
TRBD1	TRBJ2-6	TRBV3-1/TRBV3-2	few	TGTGCCAGCAGCCAGTACTCCGGGACAGGCTGGGCTGGGGCCAACGTCCTGACTTTC	CASSQYSGTGWAGANVLTF
NA	TRBJ1-5	TRBV12-3/TRBV12-4	NA	TGTGCCAGCAGCCCTTATAGCAATCAGCCCCAGCATTTT	CASSPYSNQPQHF
NA	TRBJ1-1	TRBV7-8	NA	TGTGCCAGCAGCCTCGGGGTGGTGGGTGAAGCTTTCTTT	CASSLGVVGEAFF
NA	TRBJ1-6	TRBV27	once	TGTGCCAGCAGGCCTACAGGGAAAACGGCACCCCTCCACTTT	CASRPTGKTAPLHF
TRBD1	TRBJ2-1	TRBV7-8	NA	TGTGCCAGCAGCCTAACAGGGGATGAGCAGTTCTTC	CASSLTGDEQFF
NA	TRBJ2-2	TRBV18	NA	TGTGCCAGCTCACCAACCCAGGCCAACCCTTTCATCGGGGAGCTGTTTTTT	CASSPTQANPFIGELFF
NA	TRBJ2-2	TRBV18	NA	TGTGCCAGCTCACAAGGAGGCACCGGGGAGCTGTTTTTT	CASSQGGTGELFF
NA	TRBJ2-1	TRBV5-5	NA	TGTGCCAGCAGCCCGTCGGACGGGAGCTCCTACAATGAGCAGTTCTTC	CASSPSDGSSYNEQFF
NA	TRBJ2-7	TRBV27	few	TGTGCCAGCAGGCACGGGGAATCCTACGAGCAGTACTTC	CASRHGESYEQYF
NA	TRBJ2-3	TRBV6-4	NA	TGTGCCACCCGGGCAGGGGTTACCACAGATACGCAGTATTTT	CATRAGVTTDTQYF
TRBD2	TRBJ2-1	TRBV29-1	NA	TGCAGCGTTGGGACTAGCGGGAGTTCCTCCTACAATGAGCAGTTCTTC	CSVGTSGSSSYNEQFF
TRBD2	TRBJ2-7	TRBV9	NA	TGTGCCAGCAGCGGGGAGCGGGGGTACGAGCAGTACTTC	CASSGERGYEQYF
TRBD2	TRBJ2-1	TRBV9	NA	TGTGCCAGCAGCGCCCAGATAGCGGGAGCCGGCAATGAGCAGTTCTTC	CASSAQIAGAGNEQFF
NA	TRBJ1-1	TRBV5-1	NA	TGCGCCAGCAGCTTGGACTCGGGGAACACTGAAGCTTTCTTT	CASSLDSGNTEAFF
NA	TRBJ1-4	TRBV19	NA	TGTGCCAGTAGTATAACTGCAACTAATGAAAAACTGTTTTTT	CASSITATNEKLFF
TRBD1	TRBJ1-1	TRBV29-1	NA	TGCAGCGCAAAGACAGGGGGCACTGAAGCTTTCTTT	CSAKTGGTEAFF
TRBD2	TRBJ2-3	TRBV5-1	once	TGCGCCAGCAGCCTAGGACTAGCGGGAGGGGCAGATACGCAGTATTTT	CASSLGLAGGADTQYF
TRBD1	TRBJ2-7	TRBV24-1	NA	TGTGCCACCAGTGATTCCGGGACAGGGTCCTACGAGCAGTACTTC	CATSDSGTGSYEQYF
TRBD1	TRBJ1-1	TRBV28	few	TGTGCCAGCAGGAAGACAGGGACCGCTGAAGCTTTCTTT	CASRKTGTAEAFF
TRBD2	TRBJ2-1	TRBV7-2	NA	TGTGCCAGCAGCTTAGGGACTAGCGGGAGAAGACTCGGTAACGGGCAGTTCTTC	CASSLGTSGRRLGNGQFF
NA	TRBJ1-6	TRBV10-3	few	TGTGCCATCAGACGGGGAGTGGCGAATAATTCACCCCTCCACTTT	CAIRRGVANNSPLHF
TRBD2	TRBJ2-5	TRBV5-5	once	TGTGCCAGCAGCGACTCACGACTAGCGGGAGGTGAGACCCAGTACTTC	CASSDSRLAGGETQYF
NA	TRBJ1-6	TRBV2	NA	TGTGCCAGCACCGACTGGGGCGATTCACCCCTCCACTTT	CASTDWGDSPLHF
TRBD1	TRBJ1-2	TRBV6-5	NA	TGTGCCAGCAGGCCCGGACAGGGGGTCTATGGCTACACCTTC	CASRPGQGVYGYTF
TRBD1	TRBJ1-6	TRBV30	NA	TGTGCCTGGAGGGGAGGGGACAGGGGTAATTCACCCCTCCACTTT	CAWRGGDRGNSPLHF
NA	TRBJ2-1	TRBV3-1/TRBV3-2	NA	TGTGCCAGCAGCCAAGATAATTTGGCAGGAAGGTACAATGAGCAGTTCTTC	CASSQDNLAGRYNEQFF
NA	TRBJ2-1	TRBV18	once	TGTGCCAGCTCACCTGCGGCAGACAATGAGCAGTTCTTC	CASSPAADNEQFF